Sequencing of this TCR beta chain was carried out in a study of blood T cell repertoires in COVID-19. TCRdb keeps only in-frame clones here, not all; method: immunoSEQ multiplex PCR. The sample records around 140,000 clones, less than 90% being singletons. Trimming removed 6 bases from V and 1 base from J, with 12 bases in between. This CDR3 contains 15 residues. Germline CDR1 and CDR2: MNHEY and SMNVEV (reference sequence). Sample: peripheral blood. V usage is TRBV27 and J usage is TRBJ2-2; D might be TRBD1 (5 bases). This TCR derives from a man in his sixties with acute or convalescent COVID-19. CDR3 in amino acids: CASSQRGGNTGELFF. For the CDR3, the DNA is TGTGCCAGCAGCCAAAGGGGCGGGAACACCGGGGAGCTGTTTTTT.